The clone carrying this T cell receptor beta chain has a handful of counts. This sequence may be a read error, since a much larger clone differs from it by one base. This specimen comes from a study of CD4 and CD8 cells across lung adenocarcinoma regions. Samples came from patients with localized non-small cell lung adenocarcinoma. TCRdb re-called the PCR reads with MiXCR, one entry per CDR3 protein. The sample carries fewer than 30,000 distinct CDR3 sequences, around 53% recorded once. The sequencing input was CD8+ T cells from the center of a lung tumor. This receptor was taken from a male donor with lung adenocarcinoma. The CD4 and CD8 labels of this study may be unreliable.

CDR3 region: CASSVSAGLETQFF. Here the CDR3 DNA reads TGCGCCAGCAGTGTCTCGGCAGGTTTGGAGACCCAGTTCTTC. This chain joins TRBV10-2 and TRBJ2-1; D not resolved. CDR3 length: 14 amino acids. The V end lost 4 bases, the J end lost 13 bases, and 20 bases lay between the germline ends. Germline V gene data show CDR1 as WSHSY and CDR2 as SAAADI.